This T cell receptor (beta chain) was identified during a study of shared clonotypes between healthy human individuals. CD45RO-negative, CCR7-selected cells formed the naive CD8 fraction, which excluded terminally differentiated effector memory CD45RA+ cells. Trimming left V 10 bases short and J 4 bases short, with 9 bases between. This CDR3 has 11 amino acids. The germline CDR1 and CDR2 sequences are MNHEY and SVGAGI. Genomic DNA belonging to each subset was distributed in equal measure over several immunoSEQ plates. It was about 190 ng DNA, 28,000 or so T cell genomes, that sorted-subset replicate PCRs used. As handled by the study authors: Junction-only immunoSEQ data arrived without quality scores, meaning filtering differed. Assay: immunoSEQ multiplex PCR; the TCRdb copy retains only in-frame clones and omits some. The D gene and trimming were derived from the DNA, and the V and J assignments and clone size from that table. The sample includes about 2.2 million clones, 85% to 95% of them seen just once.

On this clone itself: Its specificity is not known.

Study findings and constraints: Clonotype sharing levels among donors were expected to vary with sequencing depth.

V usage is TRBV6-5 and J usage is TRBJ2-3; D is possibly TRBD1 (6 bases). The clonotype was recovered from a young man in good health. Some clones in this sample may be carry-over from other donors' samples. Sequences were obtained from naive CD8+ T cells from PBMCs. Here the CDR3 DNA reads TGTGCCACCTGGGGGCCAGATACGCAGTATTTT. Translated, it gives CATWGPDTQYF.